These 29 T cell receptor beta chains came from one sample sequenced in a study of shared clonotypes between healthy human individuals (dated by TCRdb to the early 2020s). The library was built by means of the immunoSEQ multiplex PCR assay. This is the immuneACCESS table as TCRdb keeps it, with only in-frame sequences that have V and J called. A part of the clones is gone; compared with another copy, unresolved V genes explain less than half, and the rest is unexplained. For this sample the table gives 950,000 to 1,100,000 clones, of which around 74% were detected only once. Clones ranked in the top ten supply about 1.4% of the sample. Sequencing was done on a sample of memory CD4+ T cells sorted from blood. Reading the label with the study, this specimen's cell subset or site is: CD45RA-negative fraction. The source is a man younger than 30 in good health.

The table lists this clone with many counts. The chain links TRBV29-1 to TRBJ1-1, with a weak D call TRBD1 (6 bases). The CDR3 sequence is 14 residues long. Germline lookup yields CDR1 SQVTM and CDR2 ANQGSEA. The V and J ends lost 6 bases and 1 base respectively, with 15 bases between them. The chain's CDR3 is CSVTRGPGNTEAFF. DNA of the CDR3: TGCAGCGTGACTCGGGGGCCAGGGAACACTGAAGCTTTCTTT. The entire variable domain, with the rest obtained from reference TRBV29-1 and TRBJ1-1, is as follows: SAVISQKPSRDICQRGTSLTIQCQVDSQVTMMFWYRQQPGQSLTLIATANQGSEATYESGFVIDKFPISRPNLTFSTLTVSNMSPEDSSIYLCSVTRGPGNTEAFFGQGTRLTVV.

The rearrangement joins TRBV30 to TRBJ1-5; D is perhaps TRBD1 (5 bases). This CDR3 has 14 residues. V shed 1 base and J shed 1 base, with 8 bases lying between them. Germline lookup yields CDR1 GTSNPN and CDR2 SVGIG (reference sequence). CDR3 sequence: CAWSGDRSNQPQHF. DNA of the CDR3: TGTGCCTGGAGTGGGGACCGCAGCAATCAGCCCCAGCATTTT.

The chain's CDR3 is CASSPGGVGIYEQYF. The CDR3 coding sequence is TGTGCCAGCAGCCCCGGGGGGGTAGGAATTTACGAGCAGTACTTC. The chain employs TRBV5-4 and TRBJ2-7, with TRBD2 matching over 8 bases. Trimming cost V 4 bases and J 4 bases; bases outside gene matches: 10. The length of the CDR3 is 15 residues. From germline, CDR1 is SGHNT and CDR2 YYREEE (reference sequence).

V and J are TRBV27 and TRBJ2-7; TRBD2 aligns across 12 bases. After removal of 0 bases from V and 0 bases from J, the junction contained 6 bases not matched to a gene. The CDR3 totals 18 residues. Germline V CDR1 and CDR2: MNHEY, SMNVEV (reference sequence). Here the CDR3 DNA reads TGTGCCAGCAGTTTATCCGCCGGACTAGCGGGATTCTCCTACGAGCAGTACTTC. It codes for CASSLSAGLAGFSYEQYF.

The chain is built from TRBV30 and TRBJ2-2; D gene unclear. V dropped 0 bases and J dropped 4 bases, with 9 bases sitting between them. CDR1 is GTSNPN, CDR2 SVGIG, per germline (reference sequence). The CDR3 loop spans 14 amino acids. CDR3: CAWSVSRVTGELFF. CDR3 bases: TGTGCCTGGAGTGTATCTAGGGTCACCGGGGAGCTGTTTTTT.

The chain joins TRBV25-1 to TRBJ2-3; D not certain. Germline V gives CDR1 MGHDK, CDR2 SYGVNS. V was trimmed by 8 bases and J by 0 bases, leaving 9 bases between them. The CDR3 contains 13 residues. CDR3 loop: CASGWASTDTQYF. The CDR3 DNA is TGTGCCAGCGGCTGGGCTAGCACAGATACGCAGTATTTT.

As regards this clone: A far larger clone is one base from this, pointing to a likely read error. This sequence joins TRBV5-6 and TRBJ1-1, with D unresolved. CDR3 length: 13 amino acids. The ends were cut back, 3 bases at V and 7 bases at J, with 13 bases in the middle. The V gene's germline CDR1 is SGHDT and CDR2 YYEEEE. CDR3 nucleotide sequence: TGTGCCAGCAGCTGGGATACGAGGATTGAAGCTTTCTTT. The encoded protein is CASSWDTRIEAFF. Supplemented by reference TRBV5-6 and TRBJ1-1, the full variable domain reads DAGVTQSPTHLIKTRGQQVTLRCSPKSGHDTVSWYQQALGQGPQFIFQYYEEEERQRGNFPDRFSGHQFPNYSSELNVNALLLGDSALYLCASSWDTRIEAFFGQGTRLTVV.

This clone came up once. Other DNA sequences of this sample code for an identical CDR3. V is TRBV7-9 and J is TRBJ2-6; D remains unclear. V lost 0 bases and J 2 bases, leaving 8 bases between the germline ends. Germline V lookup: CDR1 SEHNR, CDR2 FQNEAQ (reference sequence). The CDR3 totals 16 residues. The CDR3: CASSLALGPGANVLTF. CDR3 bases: TGTGCCAGCAGCTTAGCCCTAGGTCCTGGGGCCAACGTCCTGACTTTC.

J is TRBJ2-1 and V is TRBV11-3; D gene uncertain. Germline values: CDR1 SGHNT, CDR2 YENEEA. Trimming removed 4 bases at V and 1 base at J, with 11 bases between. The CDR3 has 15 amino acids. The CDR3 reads CASSSEANSYNEQFF. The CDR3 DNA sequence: TGTGCCAGCAGCTCCGAAGCGAATTCCTACAATGAGCAGTTCTTC.

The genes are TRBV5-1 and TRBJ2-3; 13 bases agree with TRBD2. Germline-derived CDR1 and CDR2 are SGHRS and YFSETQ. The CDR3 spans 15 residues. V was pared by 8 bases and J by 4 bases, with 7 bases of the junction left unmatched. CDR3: CASREGTSGADTQYF. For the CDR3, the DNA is TGCGCCAGTAGAGAAGGGACTAGCGGGGCAGATACGCAGTATTTT.

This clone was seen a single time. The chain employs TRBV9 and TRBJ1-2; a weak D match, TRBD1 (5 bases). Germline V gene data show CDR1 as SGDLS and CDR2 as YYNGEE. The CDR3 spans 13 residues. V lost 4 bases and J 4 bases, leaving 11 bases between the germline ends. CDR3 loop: CASSPDSFYGYTF. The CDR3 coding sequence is TGTGCCAGCAGCCCAGACAGTTTCTATGGCTACACCTTC.

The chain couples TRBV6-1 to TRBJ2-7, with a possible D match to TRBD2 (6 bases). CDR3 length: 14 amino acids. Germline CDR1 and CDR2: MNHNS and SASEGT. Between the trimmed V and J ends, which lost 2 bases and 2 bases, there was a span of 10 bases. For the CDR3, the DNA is TGTGCCAGCAGTGAATTCGGGGGTCCCTACGAGCAGTACTTC. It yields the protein CASSEFGGPYEQYF.

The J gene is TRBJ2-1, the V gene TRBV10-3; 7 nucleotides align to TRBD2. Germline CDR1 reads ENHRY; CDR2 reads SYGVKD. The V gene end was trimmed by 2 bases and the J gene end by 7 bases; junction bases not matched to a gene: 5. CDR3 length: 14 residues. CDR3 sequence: CAISEAGVLNEQFF. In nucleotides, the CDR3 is TGTGCCATCAGTGAGGCGGGAGTCTTAAATGAGCAGTTCTTC.

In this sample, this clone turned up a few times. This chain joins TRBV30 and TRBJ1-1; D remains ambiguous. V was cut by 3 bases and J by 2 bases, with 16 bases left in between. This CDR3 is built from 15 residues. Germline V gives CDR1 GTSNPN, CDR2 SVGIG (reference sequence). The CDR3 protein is CAWRMRKGGNTEAFF. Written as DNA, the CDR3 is TGTGCCTGGAGGATGAGGAAGGGTGGAAACACTGAAGCTTTCTTT.

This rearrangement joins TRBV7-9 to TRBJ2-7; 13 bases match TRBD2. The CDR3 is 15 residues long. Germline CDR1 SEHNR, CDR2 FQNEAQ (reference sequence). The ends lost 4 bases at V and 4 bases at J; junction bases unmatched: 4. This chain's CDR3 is CASSSGTSGTYEQYF. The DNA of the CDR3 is TGTGCCAGCAGCTCCGGGACTAGCGGGACTTACGAGCAGTACTTC.

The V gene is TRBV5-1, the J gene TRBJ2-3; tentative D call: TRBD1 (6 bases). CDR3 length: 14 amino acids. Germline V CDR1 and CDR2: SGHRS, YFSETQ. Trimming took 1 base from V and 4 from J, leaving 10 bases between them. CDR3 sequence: CASSLRGYPDTQYF. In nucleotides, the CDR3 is TGCGCCAGCAGCTTGAGGGGGTATCCAGATACGCAGTATTTT.

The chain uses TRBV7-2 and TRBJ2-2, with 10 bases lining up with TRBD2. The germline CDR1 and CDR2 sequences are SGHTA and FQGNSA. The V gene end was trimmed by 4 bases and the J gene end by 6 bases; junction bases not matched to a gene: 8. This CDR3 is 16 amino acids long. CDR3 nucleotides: TGTGCCAGCAGCTCGGGGCAGCGGGGGGGCCCCGGGGAGCTGTTTTTT. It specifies CASSSGQRGGPGELFF.

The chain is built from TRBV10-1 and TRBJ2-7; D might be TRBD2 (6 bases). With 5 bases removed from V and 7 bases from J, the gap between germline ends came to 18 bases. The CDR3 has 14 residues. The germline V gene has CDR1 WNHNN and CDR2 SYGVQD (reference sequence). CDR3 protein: CASSRGGTLGEQYF. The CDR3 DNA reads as TGCGCCAGCAGTCGTGGGGGGACGCTCGGGGAGCAGTACTTC.

This chain's CDR3 is CASSQPRQAQGGETQYF. DNA of the CDR3: TGTGCCAGCAGCCAACCCCGGCAGGCCCAAGGCGGAGAGACCCAGTACTTC. The chain couples TRBV4-2 to TRBJ2-5; D not certain. The CDR3 consists of 17 residues. Germline loops: CDR1 LGHNA, CDR2 YNFKEQ. Trimming stripped 2 bases from V and 4 bases from J, with 20 bases between.

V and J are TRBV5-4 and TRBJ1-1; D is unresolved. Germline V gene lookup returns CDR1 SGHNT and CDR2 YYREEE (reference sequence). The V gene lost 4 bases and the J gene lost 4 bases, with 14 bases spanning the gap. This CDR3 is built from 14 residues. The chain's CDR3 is CASSQDSAGTEAFF. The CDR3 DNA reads TGTGCCAGCAGCCAGGACTCAGCAGGCACTGAAGCTTTCTTT.

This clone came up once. CDR3 amino acids: CASSLDRTDGSGNTIYF. For the CDR3, the DNA is TGTGCCAGCAGCCTAGACAGGACCGACGGATCTGGAAACACCATATATTTT. The genes are TRBV4-2 and TRBJ1-3; weak D call: TRBD1 (6 bases). The CDR3 loop spans 17 amino acids. CDR1 and CDR2 from the germline V gene are LGHNA and YNFKEQ. V lost 4 bases and J 1 base, leaving 17 bases between the germline ends.

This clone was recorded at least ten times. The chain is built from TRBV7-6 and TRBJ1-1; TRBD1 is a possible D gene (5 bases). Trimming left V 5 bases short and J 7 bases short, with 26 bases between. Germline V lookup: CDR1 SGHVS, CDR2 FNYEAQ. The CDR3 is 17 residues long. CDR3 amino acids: CASSPAGTASITGEAFF. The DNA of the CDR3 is TGTGCCAGCAGCCCAGCCGGGACGGCGTCGATTACAGGTGAAGCTTTCTTT.

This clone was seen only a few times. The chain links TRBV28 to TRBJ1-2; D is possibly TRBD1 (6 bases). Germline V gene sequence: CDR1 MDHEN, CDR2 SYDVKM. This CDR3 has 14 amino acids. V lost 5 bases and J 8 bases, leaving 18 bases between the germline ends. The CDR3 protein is CASSRRGLQPGYTF. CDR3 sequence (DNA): TGTGCCAGCAGTCGGAGGGGGTTACAGCCCGGCTACACCTTC.

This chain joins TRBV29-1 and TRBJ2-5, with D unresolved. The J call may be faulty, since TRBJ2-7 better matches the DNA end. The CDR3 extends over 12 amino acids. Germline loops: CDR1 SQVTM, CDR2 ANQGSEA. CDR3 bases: TGCAGCGTTGTCTTCGGTGGCTACGAGCAGTACTTC. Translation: CSVVFGGYEQYF.

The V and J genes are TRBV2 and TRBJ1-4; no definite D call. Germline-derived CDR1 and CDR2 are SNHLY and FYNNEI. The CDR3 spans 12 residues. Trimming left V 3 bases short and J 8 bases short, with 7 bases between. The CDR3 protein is CASSDQGEKLFF. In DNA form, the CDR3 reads TGTGCCAGCAGTGATCAAGGCGAAAAACTGTTTTTT.

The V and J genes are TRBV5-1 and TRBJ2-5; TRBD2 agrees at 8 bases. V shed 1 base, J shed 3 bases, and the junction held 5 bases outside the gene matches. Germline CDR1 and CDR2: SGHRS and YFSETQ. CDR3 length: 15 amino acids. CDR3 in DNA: TGCGCCAGCAGCTTGTTAGCGGGGATTAAAGAGACCCAGTACTTC. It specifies CASSLLAGIKETQYF.

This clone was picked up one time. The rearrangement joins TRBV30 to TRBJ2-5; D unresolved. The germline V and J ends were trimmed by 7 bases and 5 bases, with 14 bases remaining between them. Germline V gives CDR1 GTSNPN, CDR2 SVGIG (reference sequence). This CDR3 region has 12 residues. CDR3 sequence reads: CASFRPAETQYF. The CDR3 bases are TGTGCCTCCTTCCGGCCCGCGGAGACCCAGTACTTC.

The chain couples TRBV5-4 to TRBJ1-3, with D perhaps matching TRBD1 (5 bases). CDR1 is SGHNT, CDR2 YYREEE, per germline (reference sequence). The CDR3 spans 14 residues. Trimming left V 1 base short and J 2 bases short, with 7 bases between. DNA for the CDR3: TGTGCCAGCAGCTTGACGGGGGCTGGAAACACCATATATTTT. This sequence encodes CASSLTGAGNTIYF. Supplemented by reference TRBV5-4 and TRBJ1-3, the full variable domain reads ETGVTQSPTHLIKTRGQQVTLRCSSQSGHNTVSWYQQALGQGPQFIFQYYREEENGRGNFPPRFSGLQFPNYSSELNVNALELDDSALYLCASSLTGAGNTIYFGEGSWLTVV.

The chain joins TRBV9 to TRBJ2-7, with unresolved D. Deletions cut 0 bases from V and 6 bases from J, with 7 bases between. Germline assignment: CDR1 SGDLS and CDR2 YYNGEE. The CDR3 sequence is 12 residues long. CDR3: CASSVDGFEQYF. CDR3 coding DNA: TGTGCCAGCAGCGTAGACGGATTCGAGCAGTACTTC.